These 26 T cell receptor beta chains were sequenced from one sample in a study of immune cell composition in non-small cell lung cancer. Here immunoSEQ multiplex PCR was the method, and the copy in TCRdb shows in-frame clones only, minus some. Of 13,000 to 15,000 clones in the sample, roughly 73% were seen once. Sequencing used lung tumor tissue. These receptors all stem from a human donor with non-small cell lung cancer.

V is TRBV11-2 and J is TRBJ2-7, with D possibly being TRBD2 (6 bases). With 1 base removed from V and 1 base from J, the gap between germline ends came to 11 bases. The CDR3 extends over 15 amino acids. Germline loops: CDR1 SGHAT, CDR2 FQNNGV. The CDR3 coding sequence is TGTGCCAGCAGCTTAGTAAGCGGGTTTTCCTACGAGCAGTACTTC. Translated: CASSLVSGFSYEQYF.

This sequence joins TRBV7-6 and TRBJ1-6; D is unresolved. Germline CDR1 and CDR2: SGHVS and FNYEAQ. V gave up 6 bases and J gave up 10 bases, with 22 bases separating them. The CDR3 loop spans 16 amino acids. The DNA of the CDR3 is TGTGCCAGCAGGTCTGCCGGTCCCGGAGGGATGTCACCCCTCCACTTT. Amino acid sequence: CASRSAGPGGMSPLHF.

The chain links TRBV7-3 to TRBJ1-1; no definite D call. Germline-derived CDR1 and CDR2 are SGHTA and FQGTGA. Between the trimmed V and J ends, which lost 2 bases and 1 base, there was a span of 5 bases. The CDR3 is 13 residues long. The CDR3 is CASSLAGNTEAFF. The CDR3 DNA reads TGTGCCAGCAGCTTAGCCGGGAACACTGAAGCTTTCTTT.

The CDR3 sequence is CASSQDRGGGGYGYTF. As DNA, the CDR3 is TGTGCCAGCAGCCAAGATCGGGGGGGAGGTGGCTATGGCTACACCTTC. The chain carries TRBV4-2 and TRBJ1-2; D possibly corresponds to TRBD1 (5 bases). Germline V gene sequence: CDR1 LGHNA, CDR2 YNFKEQ. V lost 0 bases to trimming and J lost 4 bases, with 15 bases between them. This CDR3 has 16 residues.

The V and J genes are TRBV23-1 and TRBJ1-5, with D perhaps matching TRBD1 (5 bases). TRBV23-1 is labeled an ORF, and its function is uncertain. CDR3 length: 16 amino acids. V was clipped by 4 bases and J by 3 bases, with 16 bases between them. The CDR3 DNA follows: TGCGCCAGCAGTCGTACCCTCAGGGTCGACAATCAGCCCCAGCATTTT. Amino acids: CASSRTLRVDNQPQHF.

CDR3 loop: CASSGRWGLNTGELFF. The CDR3 region has the DNA TGTGCCAGCAGCGGCCGATGGGGCCTTAACACCGGGGAGCTGTTTTTT. The chain recombines TRBV9 with TRBJ2-2, with a tentative D call TRBD1 (5 bases). The CDR3 has 16 amino acids. In germline, CDR1 is SGDLS, CDR2 YYNGEE. The V gene lost 3 bases and the J gene lost 2 bases, with 14 bases spanning the gap.

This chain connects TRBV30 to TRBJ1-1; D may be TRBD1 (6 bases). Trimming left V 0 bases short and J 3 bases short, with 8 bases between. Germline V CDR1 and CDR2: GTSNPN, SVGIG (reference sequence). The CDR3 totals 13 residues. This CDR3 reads CAWSVGGDTEAFF. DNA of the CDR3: TGTGCCTGGAGTGTAGGGGGGGACACTGAAGCTTTCTTT.

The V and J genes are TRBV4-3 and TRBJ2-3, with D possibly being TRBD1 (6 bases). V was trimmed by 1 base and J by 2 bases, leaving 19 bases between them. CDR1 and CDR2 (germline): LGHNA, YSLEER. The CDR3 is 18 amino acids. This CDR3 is CASSQVRTAGLPTDTQYF. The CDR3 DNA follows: TGCGCCAGCAGCCAAGTGCGGACAGCCGGATTACCCACAGATACGCAGTATTTT.

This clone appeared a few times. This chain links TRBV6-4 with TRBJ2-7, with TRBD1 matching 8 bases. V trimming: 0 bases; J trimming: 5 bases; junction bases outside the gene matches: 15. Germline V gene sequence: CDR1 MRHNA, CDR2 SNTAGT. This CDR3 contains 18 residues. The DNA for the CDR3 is TGTGCCAGCAGTGACTCCCGGGTGCGGGGACAGGCGCTCGACGAGCAGTACTTC. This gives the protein CASSDSRVRGQALDEQYF.

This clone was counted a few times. CDR3 in amino acids: CASSLTGGKVEAFF. CDR3 sequence (DNA): TGTGCCAGCAGCCTAACAGGGGGCAAAGTTGAAGCTTTCTTT. The genes are TRBV7-9 and TRBJ1-1, with 9 bases lining up with TRBD1. V was pared by 5 bases and J by 7 bases, with 8 bases of the junction left unmatched. Per germline, CDR1 SEHNR and CDR2 FQNEAQ (reference sequence). The CDR3 is 14 amino acids.

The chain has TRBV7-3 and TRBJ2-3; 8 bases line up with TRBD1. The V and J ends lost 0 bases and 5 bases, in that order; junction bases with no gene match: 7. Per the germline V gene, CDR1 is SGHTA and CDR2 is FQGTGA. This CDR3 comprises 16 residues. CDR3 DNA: TGTGCCAGCAGCTTAACGTCAGGGGGCAAACGAGATACGCAGTATTTT. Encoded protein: CASSLTSGGKRDTQYF.

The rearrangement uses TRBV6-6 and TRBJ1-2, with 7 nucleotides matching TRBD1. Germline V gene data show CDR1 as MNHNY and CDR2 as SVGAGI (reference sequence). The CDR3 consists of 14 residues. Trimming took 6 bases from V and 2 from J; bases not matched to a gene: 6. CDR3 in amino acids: CASREGQKNYGYTF. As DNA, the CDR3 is TGTGCCAGCAGGGAGGGACAGAAGAACTATGGCTACACCTTC.

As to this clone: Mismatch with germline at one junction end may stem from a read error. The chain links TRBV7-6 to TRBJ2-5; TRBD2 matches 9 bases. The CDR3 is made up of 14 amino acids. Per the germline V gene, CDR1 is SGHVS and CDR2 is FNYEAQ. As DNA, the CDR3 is TGTGCCAGCAGCATAGCGGGAGAGGGAGAGACCCAGTACTTC. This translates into CASSIAGEGETQYF.

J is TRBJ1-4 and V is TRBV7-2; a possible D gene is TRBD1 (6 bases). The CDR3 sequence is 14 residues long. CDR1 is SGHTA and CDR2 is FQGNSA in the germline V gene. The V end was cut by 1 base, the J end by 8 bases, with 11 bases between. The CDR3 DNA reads TGTGCCAGCAGCTTAGACAGGGTTTCGGAAAAACTGTTTTTT. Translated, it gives CASSLDRVSEKLFF.

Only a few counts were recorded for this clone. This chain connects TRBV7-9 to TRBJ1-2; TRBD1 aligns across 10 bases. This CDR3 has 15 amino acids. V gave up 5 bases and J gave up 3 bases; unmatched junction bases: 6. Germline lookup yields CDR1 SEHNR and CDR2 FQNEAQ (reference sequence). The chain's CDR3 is CASSLDRGQDYGYTF. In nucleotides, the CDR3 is TGTGCCAGCAGCCTCGACAGGGGGCAAGACTATGGCTACACCTTC.

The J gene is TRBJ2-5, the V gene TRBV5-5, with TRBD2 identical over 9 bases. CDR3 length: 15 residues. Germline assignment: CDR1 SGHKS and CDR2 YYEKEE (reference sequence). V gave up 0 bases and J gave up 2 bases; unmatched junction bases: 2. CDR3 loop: CASSLAAGGQETQYF. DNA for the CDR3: TGTGCCAGCAGCTTGGCGGCGGGGGGGCAAGAGACCCAGTACTTC.

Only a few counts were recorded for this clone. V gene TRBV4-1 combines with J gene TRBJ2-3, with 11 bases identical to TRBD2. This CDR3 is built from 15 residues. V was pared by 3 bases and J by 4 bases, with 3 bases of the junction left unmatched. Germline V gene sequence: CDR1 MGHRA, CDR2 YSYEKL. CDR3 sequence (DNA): TGCGCCAGCAGCCAGACTAGCGGGACCGCAGATACGCAGTATTTT. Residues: CASSQTSGTADTQYF.

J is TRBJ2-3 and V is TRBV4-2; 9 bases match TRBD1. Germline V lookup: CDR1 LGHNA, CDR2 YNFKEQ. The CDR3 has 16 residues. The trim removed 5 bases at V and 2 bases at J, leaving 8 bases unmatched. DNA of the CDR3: TGTGCCAGCAGCTCTTGGACAGGGGTGCTCACAGATACGCAGTATTTT. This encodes CASSSWTGVLTDTQYF.

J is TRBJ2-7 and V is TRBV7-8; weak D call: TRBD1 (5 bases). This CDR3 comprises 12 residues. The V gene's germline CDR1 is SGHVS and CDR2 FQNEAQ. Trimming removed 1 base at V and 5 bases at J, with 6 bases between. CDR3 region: CASSLVDNEQYF. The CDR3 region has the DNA TGTGCCAGCAGCTTAGTGGACAACGAGCAGTACTTC.

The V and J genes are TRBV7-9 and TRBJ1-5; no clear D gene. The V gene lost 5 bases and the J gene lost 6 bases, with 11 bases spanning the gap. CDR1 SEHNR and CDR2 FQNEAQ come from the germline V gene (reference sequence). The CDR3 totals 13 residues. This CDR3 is CASSRYAGQPQHF. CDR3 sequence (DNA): TGTGCCAGCAGCCGCTATGCAGGTCAGCCCCAGCATTTT.

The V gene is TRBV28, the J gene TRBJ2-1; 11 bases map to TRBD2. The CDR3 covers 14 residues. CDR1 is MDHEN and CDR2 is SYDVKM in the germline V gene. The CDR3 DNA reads TGTGCAACCGATACCCCTAGCGGGAGGTTTGAGCAGTTCTTC. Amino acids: CATDTPSGRFEQFF.

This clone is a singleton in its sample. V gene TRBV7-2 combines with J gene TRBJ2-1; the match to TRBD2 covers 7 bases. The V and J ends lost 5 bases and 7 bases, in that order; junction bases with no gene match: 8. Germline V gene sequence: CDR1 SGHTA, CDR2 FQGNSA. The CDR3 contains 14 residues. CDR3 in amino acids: CASSPSRERNEQFF. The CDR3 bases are TGTGCCAGCAGCCCGTCGCGGGAGCGGAATGAGCAGTTCTTC.

The CDR3: CASAAGTSAGKLFF. The CDR3 DNA reads TGTGCCAGTGCAGCCGGGACATCGGCTGGAAAACTGTTTTTT. This chain joins TRBV19 and TRBJ1-4; possibly TRBD1 for D (6 bases). The CDR3 has 14 amino acids. Trimming took off 8 bases at V and 10 bases at J, with 20 bases between the two ends. Germline V lookup: CDR1 LNHDA, CDR2 SQIVND (reference sequence).

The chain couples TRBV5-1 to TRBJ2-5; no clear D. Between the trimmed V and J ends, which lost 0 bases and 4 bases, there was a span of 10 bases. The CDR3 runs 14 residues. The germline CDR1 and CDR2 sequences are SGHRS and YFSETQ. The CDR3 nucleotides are TGCGCCAGCAGCTTGGCCTCTTTCGGAGAGACCCAGTACTTC. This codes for CASSLASFGETQYF.

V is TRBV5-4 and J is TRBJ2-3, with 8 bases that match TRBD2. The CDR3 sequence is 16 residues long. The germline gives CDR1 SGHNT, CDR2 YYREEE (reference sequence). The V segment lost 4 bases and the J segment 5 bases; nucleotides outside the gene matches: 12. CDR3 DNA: TGTGCCAGCAGCAAGTCTAGCGGGTCACGGGGAGATACGCAGTATTTT. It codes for CASSKSSGSRGDTQYF.

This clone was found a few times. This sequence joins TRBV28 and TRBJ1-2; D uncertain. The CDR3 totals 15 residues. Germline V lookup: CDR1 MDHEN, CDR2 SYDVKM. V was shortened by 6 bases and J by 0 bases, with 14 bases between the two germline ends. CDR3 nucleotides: TGTGCCAGCAGACATAGCGGTTCCTCTAACTATGGCTACACCTTC. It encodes CASRHSGSSNYGYTF.